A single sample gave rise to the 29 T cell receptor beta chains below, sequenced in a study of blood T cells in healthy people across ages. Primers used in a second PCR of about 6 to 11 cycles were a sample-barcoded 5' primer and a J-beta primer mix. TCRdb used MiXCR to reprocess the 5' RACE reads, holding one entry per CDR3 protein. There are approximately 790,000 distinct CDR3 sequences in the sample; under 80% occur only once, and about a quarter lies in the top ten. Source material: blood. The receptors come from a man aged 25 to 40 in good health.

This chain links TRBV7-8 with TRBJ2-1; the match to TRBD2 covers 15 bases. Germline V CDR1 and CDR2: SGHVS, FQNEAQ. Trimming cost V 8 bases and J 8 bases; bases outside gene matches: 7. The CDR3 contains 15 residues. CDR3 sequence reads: CASLLGTSGGYEQFF. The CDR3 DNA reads TGTGCCAGCTTACTGGGGACTAGCGGGGGGTATGAGCAGTTCTTC.

For the CDR3, the DNA is TGCGCCAGCAGCCAATTACAGTTCTACGAGCAGTACTTC. Protein product: CASSQLQFYEQYF. This chain connects TRBV4-1 to TRBJ2-7; D gene unclear. This CDR3 contains 13 residues. Germline lookup yields CDR1 MGHRA and CDR2 YSYEKL. V was pared by 2 bases and J by 3 bases, with 8 bases between.

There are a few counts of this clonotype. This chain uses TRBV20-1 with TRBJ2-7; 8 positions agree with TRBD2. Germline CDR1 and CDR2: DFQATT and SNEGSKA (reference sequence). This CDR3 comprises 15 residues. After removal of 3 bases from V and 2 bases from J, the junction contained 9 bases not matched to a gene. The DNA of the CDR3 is TGCAGTGCTAGGGACCTACTAGCGGCGACCTACGAGCAGTACTTC. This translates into CSARDLLAATYEQYF.

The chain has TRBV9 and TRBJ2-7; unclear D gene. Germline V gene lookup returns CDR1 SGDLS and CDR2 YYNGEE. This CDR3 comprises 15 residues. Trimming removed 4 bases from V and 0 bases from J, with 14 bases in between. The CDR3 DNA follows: TGTGCCAGCAGCCCTCTGGACGGTCCCTCCTACGAGCAGTACTTC. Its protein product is CASSPLDGPSYEQYF.

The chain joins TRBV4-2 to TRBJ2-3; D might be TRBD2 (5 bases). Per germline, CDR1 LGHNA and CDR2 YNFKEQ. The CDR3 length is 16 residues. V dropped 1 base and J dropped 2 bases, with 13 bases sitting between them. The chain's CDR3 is CASSQGGLLLTDTQYF. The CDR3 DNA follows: TGTGCCAGCAGCCAAGGAGGGCTCCTACTCACAGATACGCAGTATTTT.

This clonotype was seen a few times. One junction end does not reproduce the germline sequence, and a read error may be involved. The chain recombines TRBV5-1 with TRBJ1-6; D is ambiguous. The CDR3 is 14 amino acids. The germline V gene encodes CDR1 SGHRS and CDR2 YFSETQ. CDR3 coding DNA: TGCGCCAGCACCCTCGAGGGTGGGAATTCGCCCCTCCACTTT. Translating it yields CASTLEGGNSPLHF.

The CDR3 region is CASSLWAETDTQYF. CDR3 bases: TGTGCCAGCAGCCTATGGGCAGAAACAGATACGCAGTATTTT. V and J are TRBV6-2 or TRBV6-3 and TRBJ2-3; D gene unclear. With 6 bases removed from V and 3 bases from J, the gap between germline ends came to 13 bases. CDR3 length: 14 amino acids. Germline-derived CDR1 and CDR2 are MNHEY and SVGEGT.

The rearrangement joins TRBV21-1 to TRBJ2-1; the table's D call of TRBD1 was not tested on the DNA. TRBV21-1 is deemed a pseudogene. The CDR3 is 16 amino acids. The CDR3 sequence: CASSKLGDTSSDEQFF. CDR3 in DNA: TGTGCCAGCAGCAAACTTGGGGACACGAGTAGCGATGAGCAGTTCTTC.

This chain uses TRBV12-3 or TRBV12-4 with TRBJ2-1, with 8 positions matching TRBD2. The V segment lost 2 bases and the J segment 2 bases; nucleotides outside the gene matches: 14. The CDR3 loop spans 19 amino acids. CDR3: CASSLSVGSGDFAYNEQFF. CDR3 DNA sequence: TGTGCCAGCAGTTTATCCGTTGGTAGCGGGGATTTCGCCTACAATGAGCAGTTCTTC.

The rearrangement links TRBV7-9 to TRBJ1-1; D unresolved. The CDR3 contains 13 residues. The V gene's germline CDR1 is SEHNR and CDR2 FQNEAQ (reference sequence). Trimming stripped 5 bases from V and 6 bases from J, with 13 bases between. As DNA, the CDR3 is TGTGCCAGCAGCCACCAGTTAGGAGCTGAAGCTTTCTTT. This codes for CASSHQLGAEAFF.

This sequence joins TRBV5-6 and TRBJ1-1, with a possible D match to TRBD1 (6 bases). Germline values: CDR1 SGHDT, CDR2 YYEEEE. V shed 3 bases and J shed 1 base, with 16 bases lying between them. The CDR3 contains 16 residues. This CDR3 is CASSWGMGGQNTEAFF. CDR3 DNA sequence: TGTGCCAGCAGCTGGGGCATGGGGGGGCAGAACACTGAAGCTTTCTTT.

DNA for the CDR3: TGTGCCAGCAGCCCCCGACCCAGGGACTCAAGAAGCTACGAGCAGTACTTC. Translation: CASSPRPRDSRSYEQYF. The chain combines TRBV7-9 with TRBJ2-7, with D perhaps matching TRBD2 (6 bases). The V end was cut by 5 bases, the J end by 3 bases, with 23 bases between. CDR1 and CDR2 from the germline V gene are SEHNR and FQNEAQ (reference sequence). This CDR3 contains 17 residues.

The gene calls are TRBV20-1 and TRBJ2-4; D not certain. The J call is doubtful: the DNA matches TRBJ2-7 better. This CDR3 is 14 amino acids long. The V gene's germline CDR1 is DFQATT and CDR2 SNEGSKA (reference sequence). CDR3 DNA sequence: TGCAGTGCTAGAGTTGGTCTTTTACCCCTCGAGCAGTACTTC. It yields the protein CSARVGLLPLEQYF.

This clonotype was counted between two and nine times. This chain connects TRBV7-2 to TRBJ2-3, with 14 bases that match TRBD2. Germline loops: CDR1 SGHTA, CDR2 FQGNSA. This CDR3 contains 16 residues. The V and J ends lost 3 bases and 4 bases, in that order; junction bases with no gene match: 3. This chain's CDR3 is CASSFGTSGGSDTQYF. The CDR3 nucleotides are TGTGCCAGCAGCTTCGGGACTAGCGGGGGATCAGATACGCAGTATTTT.

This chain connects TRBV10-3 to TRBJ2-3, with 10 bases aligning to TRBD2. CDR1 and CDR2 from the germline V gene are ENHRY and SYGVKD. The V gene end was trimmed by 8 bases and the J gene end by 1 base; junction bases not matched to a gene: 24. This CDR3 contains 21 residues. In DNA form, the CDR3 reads TGTGCCATCTCTCTCCCGGGGGCTAGCGGGGGCCTCACTGTGGGCACAGATACGCAGTATTTT. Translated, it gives CAISLPGASGGLTVGTDTQYF.

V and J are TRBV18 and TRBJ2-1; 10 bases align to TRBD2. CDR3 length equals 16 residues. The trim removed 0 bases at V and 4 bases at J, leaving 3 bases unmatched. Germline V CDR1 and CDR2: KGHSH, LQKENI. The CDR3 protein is CASSPPERGGYNEQFF. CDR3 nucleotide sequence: TGTGCCAGCTCACCACCGGAGCGGGGGGGTTACAATGAGCAGTTCTTC.

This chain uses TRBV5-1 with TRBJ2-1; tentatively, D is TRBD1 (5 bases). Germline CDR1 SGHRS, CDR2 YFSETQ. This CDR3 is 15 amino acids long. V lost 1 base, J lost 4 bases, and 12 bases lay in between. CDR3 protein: CASSLSDSRYNEQFF. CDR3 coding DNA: TGCGCCAGCAGCTTGTCTGACAGCCGATACAATGAGCAGTTCTTC.

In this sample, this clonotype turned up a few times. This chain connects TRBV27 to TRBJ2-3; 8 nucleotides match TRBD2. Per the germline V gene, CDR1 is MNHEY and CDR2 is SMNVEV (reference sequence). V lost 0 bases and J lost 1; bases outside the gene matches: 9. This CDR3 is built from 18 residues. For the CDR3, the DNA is TGTGCCAGCAGTTTATCCTGGCCGACTAGCGTCGGCACAGATACGCAGTATTTT. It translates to CASSLSWPTSVGTDTQYF.

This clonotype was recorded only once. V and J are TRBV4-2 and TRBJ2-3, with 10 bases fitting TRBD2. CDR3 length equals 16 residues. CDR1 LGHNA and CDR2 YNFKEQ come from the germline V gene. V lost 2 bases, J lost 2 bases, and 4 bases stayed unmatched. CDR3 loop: CASSQSGLAATDTQYF. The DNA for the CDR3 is TGTGCCAGCAGCCAAAGCGGACTAGCGGCCACAGATACGCAGTATTTT.

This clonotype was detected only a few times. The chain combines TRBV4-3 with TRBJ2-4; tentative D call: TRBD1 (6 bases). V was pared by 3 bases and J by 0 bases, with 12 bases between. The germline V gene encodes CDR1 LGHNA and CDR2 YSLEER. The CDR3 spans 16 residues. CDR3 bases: TGCGCCAGCAGCCAGGGGGACACTCTAGCCAAAAACATTCAGTACTTC. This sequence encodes CASSQGDTLAKNIQYF.

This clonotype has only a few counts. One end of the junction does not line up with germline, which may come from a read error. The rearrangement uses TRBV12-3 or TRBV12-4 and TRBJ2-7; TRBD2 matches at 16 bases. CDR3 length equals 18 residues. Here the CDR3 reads CASSFTPGTSGRAYEQYF. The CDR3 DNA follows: TGTGCCAGTAGTTTTACCCCTGGGACTAGCGGGAGGGCCTACGAGCAGTACTTC.

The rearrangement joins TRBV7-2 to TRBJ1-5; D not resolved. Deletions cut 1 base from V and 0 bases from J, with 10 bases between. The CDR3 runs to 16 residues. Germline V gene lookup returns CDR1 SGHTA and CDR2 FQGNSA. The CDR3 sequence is CASSLDGGNSNQPQHF. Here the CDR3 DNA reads TGTGCCAGCAGCTTAGACGGCGGGAATAGCAATCAGCCCCAGCATTTT.

CDR3 DNA sequence: TGTGCCAGCAGCCAAGATACTAGGCTGGAAGGCTACACCTTC. It codes for CASSQDTRLEGYTF. This chain links TRBV3-1 with TRBJ1-2; D ambiguous. Germline V gene data show CDR1 as LGHDT and CDR2 as YNNKEL (reference sequence). Trimming left V 0 bases short and J 8 bases short, with 13 bases between. The CDR3 has 14 residues.

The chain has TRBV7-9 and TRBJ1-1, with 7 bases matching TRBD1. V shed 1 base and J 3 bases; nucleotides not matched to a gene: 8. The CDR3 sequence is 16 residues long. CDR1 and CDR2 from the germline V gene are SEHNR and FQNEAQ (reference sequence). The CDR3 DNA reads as TGTGCCAGCAGCTTAGAAAGGGGGCCGGTAGACACTGAAGCTTTCTTT. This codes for CASSLERGPVDTEAFF.

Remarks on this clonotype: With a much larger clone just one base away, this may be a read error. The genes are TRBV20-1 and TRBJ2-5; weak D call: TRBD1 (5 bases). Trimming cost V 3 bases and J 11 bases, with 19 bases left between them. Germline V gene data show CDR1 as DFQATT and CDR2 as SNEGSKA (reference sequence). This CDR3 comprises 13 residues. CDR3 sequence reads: CSASGHQGEEQYF. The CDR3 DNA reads TGCAGTGCTAGTGGTCACCAGGGCGAAGAGCAGTACTTC.

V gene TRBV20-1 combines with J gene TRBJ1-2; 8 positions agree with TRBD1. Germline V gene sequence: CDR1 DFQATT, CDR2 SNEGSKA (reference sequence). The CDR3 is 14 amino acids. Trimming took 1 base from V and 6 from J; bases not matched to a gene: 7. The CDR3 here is CSARAMDRVDGYTF. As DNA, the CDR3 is TGCAGTGCTAGAGCGATGGACAGGGTCGATGGCTACACCTTC.

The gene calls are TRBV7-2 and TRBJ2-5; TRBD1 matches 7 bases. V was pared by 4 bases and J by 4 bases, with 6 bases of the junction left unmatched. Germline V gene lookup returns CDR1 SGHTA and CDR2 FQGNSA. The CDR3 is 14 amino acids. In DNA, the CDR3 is TGTGCCAGCAGCTCGACAGGGAGACGAGAGACCCAGTACTTC. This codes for CASSSTGRRETQYF. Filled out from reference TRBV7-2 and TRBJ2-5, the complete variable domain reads GAGVSQSPSNKVTEKGKDVELRCDPISGHTALYWYRQSLGQGLEFLIYFQGNSAPDKSGLPSDRFSAERTGGSVSTLTIQRTQQEDSAVYLCASSSTGRRETQYFGPGTRLLVL.

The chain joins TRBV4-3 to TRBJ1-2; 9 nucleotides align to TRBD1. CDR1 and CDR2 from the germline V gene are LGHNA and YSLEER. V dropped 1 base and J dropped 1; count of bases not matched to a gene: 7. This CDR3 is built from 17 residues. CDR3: CASSQVGTGRVNYGYTF. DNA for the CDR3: TGCGCCAGCAGCCAAGTTGGGACAGGGCGGGTTAACTATGGCTACACCTTC.

The CDR3 loop is CSVEASGGLTDTQYF. DNA for the CDR3: TGCAGCGTTGAGGCTAGCGGGGGGCTCACAGATACGCAGTATTTT. This chain joins TRBV29-1 and TRBJ2-3, with 11 positions matching TRBD2. The trim removed 3 bases at V and 2 bases at J, leaving 4 bases unmatched. Germline V lookup: CDR1 SQVTM, CDR2 ANQGSEA. This CDR3 is 15 amino acids long.